This T cell receptor beta chain was retrieved from a study of CD8 T cells in Susac syndrome. CDR1 MGHRA and CDR2 YSYEKL come from the germline V gene. The length of the CDR3 is 16 residues. After removal of 4 bases from V and 4 bases from J, the junction contained 8 bases not matched to a gene. An amount of RNA that ranged from roughly 0.45 to 1 ug was reverse transcribed with random hexamers. Across 54 Vbeta and 13 Jbeta, immunoSEQ multiplex PCR amplified TCR beta CDR3. From the immunoSEQ multiplex PCR reads, TCRdb called clonotypes with MiXCR, one entry per CDR3 protein. The sample shows some 450,000 distinct CDR3 sequences, 85% of them seen only once. TCR beta was sequenced from blood CD8+ and CD4+ T cells. The multiple sclerosis controls were treatment-naive patients, and their relapsing-remitting disease was stable or active. FACS was used to enrich TEMRA cells, whereas the CD8+ and CD4+ T cells were obtained by negative isolation.

The origin of this receptor is a human donor with multiple sclerosis. The chain carries TRBV4-1 and TRBJ2-3, with 10 positions matching TRBD1. The sample comprised CD8+ T cells from PBMCs. The CDR3 loop reads CASSPLGTGVSDTQYF. CDR3 sequence (DNA): TGCGCCAGCAGCCCGTTAGGGACAGGGGTTTCAGATACGCAGTATTTT.